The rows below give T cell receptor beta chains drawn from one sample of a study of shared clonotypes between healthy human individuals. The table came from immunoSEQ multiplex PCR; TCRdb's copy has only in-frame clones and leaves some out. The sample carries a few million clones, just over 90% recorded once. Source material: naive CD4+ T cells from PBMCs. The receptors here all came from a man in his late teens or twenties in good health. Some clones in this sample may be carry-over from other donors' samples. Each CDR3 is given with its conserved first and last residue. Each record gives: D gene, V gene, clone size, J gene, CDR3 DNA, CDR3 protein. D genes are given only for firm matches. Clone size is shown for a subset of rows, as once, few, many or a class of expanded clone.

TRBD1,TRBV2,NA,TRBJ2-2,TGTGCCAGCAGCGGGACAGGGAGTCAGTCGCTGTTTTTT,CASSGTGSQSLFF
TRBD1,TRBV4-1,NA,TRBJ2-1,TGCGCCAGCAGCCAAGATAGGACAGGGGGCTTCAATGAGCAGTTCTTC,CASSQDRTGGFNEQFF
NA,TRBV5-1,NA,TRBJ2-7,TGCGCCAGCAGTAATGGCGCTTCCACCTACGAGCAGTACTTC,CASSNGASTYEQYF
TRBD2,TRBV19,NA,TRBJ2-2,TGTGCCAGTAGTGCGGGACCCCGGGGGGCCGGGGAGCTGTTTTTT,CASSAGPRGAGELFF
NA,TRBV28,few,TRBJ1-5,TGTGCCAGCAGTCGCAGTTATAGCAATCAGCCCCAGCATTTT,CASSRSYSNQPQHF
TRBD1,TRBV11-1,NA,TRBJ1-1,TGTGCCAGCAGCTTTGTCGAGGGGGCGCGTACTGAAGCTTTCTTT,CASSFVEGARTEAFF
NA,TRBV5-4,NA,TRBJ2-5,TGTGCCAGCAGCTTGGTAACGGTGAGGGAGCTGTACCAAGAGACCCAGTACTTC,CASSLVTVRELYQETQYF
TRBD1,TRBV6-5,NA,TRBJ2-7,TGTGCCAGCTGGGGGGCCGGGACAGGGGTTTACGAGCAGTACTTC,CASWGAGTGVYEQYF
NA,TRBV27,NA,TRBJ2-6,TGTGCCAGCAGCTGGGCCCAGGGCCGCTCTGGGGCCAACGTCCTGACTTTC,CASSWAQGRSGANVLTF
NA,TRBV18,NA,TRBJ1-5,TGTGCCAGCTCCCCCAGATTCCAGGGGATGATCAATCAGCCCCAGCATTTT,CASSPRFQGMINQPQHF
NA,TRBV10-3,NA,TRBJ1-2,TGTGCCATCAGCCCTCCGGGAGCGGCGGGCTACACCTTC,CAISPPGAAGYTF
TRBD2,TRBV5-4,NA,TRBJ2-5,TGTGCCAGCAGCCCCGGGGTAGCGGGAGGGCCAGAGACCCAGTACTTC,CASSPGVAGGPETQYF
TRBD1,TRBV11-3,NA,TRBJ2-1,TGTGCCAGCAGCCCGACAGGGGGAACCTACAATGAGCAGTTCTTC,CASSPTGGTYNEQFF
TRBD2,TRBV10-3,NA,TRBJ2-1,TGTGCCATCAGTAGAGCGGGAGGGCCTTCCCTCTACAATGAGCAGTTCTTC,CAISRAGGPSLYNEQFF
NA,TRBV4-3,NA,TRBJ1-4,TGCGCCAGCAGCCCGGGATCCGGGACGCAGACCCAAAAACTGTTTTTT,CASSPGSGTQTQKLFF
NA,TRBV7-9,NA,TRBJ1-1,TGTGCCAGCAGCCCGGAGCGTGGATCTGGTAGGGACACTGAAGCTTTCTTT,CASSPERGSGRDTEAFF
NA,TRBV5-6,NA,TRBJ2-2,TGTGCCAGCAGCTTGGACGGTCAGGGACGGCTCACCGGGGAGCTGTTTTTT,CASSLDGQGRLTGELFF
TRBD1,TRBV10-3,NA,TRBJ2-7,TGTGCCATCAGTGAGCCGGGACAGTACGAGCAGTACTTC,CAISEPGQYEQYF
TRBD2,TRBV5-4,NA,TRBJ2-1,TGTGCCAGCAGCTTCGGACTAGCGGGAAATAATGAGCAGTTCTTC,CASSFGLAGNNEQFF
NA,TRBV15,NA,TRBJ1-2,TGTGCCACCAGCGGGGGGTTTAATGGCTACACCTTC,CATSGGFNGYTF
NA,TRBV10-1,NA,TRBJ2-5,TGCGCCAGCACCCCCCGAAGGGGAGAGACCCAGTACTTC,CASTPRRGETQYF
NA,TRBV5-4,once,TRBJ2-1,TGTGCCAGCAGCTCAGGGGGGAGGGTTTTCTTC,CASSSGGRVFF
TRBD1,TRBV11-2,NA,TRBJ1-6,TGTGCCAGCAGCCCTACCGGACAGGATAATTCACCCCTCCACTTT,CASSPTGQDNSPLHF
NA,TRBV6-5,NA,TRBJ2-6,TGTGCCAGCAGCTCCGGGGGACGGGTTAGGAGCGTCCTGACTTTC,CASSSGGRVRSVLTF
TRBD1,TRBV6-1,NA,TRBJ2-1,TGTGCCAACCCCGAGGTGGACAGGGTACAGTTCTTC,CANPEVDRVQFF
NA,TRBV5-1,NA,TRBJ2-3,TGCGCCAGCAGCTTGTTGGACCCCACAGATACGCAGTATTTT,CASSLLDPTDTQYF
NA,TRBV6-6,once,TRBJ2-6,TGTGCCAGCAGTTATCGGGCCAACTCTGGGGCCAACGTCCTGACTTTC,CASSYRANSGANVLTF
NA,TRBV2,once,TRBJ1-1,TGTGCCAGCAGTGAAGACAGGGTGGGCACTGAAGCTTTCTTT,CASSEDRVGTEAFF
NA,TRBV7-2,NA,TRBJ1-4,TGTGCCAGCAGCTCTTTAGTTTCTGATGAAAAACTGTTTTTT,CASSSLVSDEKLFF
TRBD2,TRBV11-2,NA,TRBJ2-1,TGTGCCAGCAGCTTTGGACTAGACCCTGGGCATGAGCAGTTCTTC,CASSFGLDPGHEQFF
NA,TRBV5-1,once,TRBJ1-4,TGCGCCAGCAGCGGTGGGGGCACTGAAAAACTGTTTTTT,CASSGGGTEKLFF
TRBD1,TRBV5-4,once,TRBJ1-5,TGTGCCAGCAGCTTCGGACAGGCATCGGGTCAGCCCCAGCATTTT,CASSFGQASGQPQHF
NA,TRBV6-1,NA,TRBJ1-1,TGTGCCAGCCAGAACCCGAACACTGAAGCTTTCTTT,CASQNPNTEAFF
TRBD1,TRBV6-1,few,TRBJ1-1,TGTGCCAGCAGTACCCGACAGGGGGCCACTGAAGCTTTCTTT,CASSTRQGATEAFF
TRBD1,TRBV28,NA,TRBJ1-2,TGTGCCAGCCGGACAGGGGGCCCCTATGGCTACACCTTC,CASRTGGPYGYTF
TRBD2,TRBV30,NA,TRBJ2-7,TGTGCCTGGATCCCATGGGGGGGGAGTCTGAACGAGCAGTACTTC,CAWIPWGGSLNEQYF
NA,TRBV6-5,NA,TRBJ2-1,TGTGCCAGCAGTTCCGCCCCGGGCGGAGAAGGGCTCGAGCAGTTCTTC,CASSSAPGGEGLEQFF
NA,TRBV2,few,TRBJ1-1,TGTGCCAGCGGTGCGGGATTCACTGAAGCTTTCTTT,CASGAGFTEAFF
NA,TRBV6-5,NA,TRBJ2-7,TGTGCCAGCAGTTACTCGAATCGACAGTACGAGCAGTACTTC,CASSYSNRQYEQYF
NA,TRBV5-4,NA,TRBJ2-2,TGTGCCAGCAGCTCCAAACTAGCAACCCCCGGGGAGCTGTTTTTT,CASSSKLATPGELFF
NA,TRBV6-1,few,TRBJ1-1,TGTGCCAGCAGTGAAGCCGTAGACAGGCTGAACACTGAAGCTTTCTTT,CASSEAVDRLNTEAFF
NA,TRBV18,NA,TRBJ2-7,TGTGCCAGCTCACCCGGACAGAGGAGTTACGAGCAGTACTTC,CASSPGQRSYEQYF
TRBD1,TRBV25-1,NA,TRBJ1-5,TGTGCCAGCAGTGGACAGGGTAGCAATCAGCCCCAGCATTTT,CASSGQGSNQPQHF
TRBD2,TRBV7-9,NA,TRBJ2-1,TGTGCCAGCAGCTTAGCCGGGACTAGCTTGAGAGAGCAGTTCTTC,CASSLAGTSLREQFF
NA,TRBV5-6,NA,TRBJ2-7,TGTGCCAGCAGCGCACAGGGCTACGGCTACGAGCAGTACTTC,CASSAQGYGYEQYF
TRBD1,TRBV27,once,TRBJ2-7,TGTGCCAGCAGTTTATACCCCCCAAGACAGGGGGCAAACGAGCAGTACTTC,CASSLYPPRQGANEQYF
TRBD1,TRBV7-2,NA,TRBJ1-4,TGTGCCAGCAGCGCAGGACAGGGGAATGAAAAACTGTTTTTT,CASSAGQGNEKLFF
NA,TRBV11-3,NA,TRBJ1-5,TGTGCCAGCAGCCAACATAACGGACGGCAGAAGCCCCAGCATTTT,CASSQHNGRQKPQHF